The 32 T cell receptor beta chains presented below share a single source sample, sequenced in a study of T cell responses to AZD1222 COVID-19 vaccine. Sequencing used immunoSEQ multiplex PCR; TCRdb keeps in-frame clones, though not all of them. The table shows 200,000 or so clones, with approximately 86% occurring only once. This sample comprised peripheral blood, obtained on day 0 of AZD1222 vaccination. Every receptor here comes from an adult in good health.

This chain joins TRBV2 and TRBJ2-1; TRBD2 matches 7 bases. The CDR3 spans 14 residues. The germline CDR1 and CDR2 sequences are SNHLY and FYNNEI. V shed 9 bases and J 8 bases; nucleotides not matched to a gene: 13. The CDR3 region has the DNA TGTGCCAGAGGGAGCGGGACGAGCGGGGATGAGCAGTTCTTC. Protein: CARGSGTSGDEQFF.

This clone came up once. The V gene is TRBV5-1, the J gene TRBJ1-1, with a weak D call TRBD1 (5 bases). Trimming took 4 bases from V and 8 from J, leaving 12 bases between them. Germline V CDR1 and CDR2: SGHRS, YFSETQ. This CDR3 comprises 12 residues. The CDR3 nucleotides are TGCGCCAGCAGCCAAACAGGACCCGAAGCTTTCTTT. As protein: CASSQTGPEAFF.

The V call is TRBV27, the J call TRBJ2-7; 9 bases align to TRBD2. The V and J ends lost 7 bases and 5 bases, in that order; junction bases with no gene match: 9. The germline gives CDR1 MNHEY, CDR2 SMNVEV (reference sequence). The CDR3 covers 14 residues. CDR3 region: CASNPAGGRNEQYF. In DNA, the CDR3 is TGTGCCAGCAATCCGGCGGGGGGGCGCAACGAGCAGTACTTC.

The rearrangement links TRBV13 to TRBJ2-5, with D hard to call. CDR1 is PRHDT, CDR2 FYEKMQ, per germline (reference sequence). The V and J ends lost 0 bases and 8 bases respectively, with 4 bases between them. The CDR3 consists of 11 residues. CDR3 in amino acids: CASSLGATQYF. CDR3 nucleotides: TGTGCCAGCAGCTTAGGCGCCACCCAGTACTTC.

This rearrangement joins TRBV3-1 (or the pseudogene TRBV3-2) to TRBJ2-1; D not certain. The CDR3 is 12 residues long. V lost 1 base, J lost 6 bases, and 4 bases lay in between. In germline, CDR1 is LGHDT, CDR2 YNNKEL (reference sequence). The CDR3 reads CASSQVGNEQFF. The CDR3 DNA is TGTGCCAGCAGCCAAGTGGGCAATGAGCAGTTCTTC.

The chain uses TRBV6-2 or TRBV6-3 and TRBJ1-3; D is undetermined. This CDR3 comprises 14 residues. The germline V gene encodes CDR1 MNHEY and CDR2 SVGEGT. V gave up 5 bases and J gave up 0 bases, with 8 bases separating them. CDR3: CASSRLASGNTIYF. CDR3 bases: TGTGCCAGCAGTCGGCTTGCCTCTGGAAACACCATATATTTT.

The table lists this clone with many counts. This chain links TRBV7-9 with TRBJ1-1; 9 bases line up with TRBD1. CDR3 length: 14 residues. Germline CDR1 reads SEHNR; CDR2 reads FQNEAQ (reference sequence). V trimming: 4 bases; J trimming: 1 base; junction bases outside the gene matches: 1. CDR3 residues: CASSWTGANTEAFF. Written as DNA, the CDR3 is TGTGCCAGCAGCTGGACAGGGGCGAACACTGAAGCTTTCTTT.

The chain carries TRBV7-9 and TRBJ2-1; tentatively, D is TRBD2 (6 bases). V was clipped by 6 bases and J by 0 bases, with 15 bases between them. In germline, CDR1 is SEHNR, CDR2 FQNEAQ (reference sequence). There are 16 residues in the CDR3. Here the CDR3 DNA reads TGTGCCAGCAGGGCCCGGGAGAAGAGCTCCTACAATGAGCAGTTCTTC. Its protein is CASRAREKSSYNEQFF. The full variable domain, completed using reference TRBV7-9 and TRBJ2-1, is DTGVSQNPRHKITKRGQNVTFRCDPISEHNRLYWYRQTLGQGPEFLTYFQNEAQLEKSRLLSDRFSAERPKGSFSTLEIQRTEQGDSAMYLCASRAREKSSYNEQFFGPGTRLTVL.

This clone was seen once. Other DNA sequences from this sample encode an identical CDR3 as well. CDR3 bases: TGTGCCAGTAGTATCGAAGGGAACTATGGCTACACCTTC. Amino acids: CASSIEGNYGYTF. The rearrangement uses TRBV19 and TRBJ1-2; D gene ambiguous. V lost 3 bases and J lost 2, with 7 bases in between. Germline CDR1 reads LNHDA; CDR2 reads SQIVND (reference sequence). The CDR3 runs to 13 residues.

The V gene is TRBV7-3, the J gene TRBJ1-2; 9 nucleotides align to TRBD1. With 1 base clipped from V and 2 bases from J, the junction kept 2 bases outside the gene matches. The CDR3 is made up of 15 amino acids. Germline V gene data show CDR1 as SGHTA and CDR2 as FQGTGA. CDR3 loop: CASSLIGTGNYGYTF. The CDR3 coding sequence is TGTGCCAGCAGCTTAATAGGGACAGGGAACTATGGCTACACCTTC.

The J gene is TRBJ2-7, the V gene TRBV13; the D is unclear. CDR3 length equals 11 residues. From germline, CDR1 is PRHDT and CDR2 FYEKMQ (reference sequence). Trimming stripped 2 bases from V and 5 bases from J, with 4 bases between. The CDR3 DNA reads TGTGCCAGCAGCTTAACCCACGAGCAGTACTTC. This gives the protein CASSLTHEQYF.

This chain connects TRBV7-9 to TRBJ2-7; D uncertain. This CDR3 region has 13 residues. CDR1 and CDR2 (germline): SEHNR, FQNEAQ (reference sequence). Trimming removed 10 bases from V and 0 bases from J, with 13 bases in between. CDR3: CATGPGSSYEQYF. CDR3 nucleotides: TGTGCCACCGGTCCAGGAAGCTCCTACGAGCAGTACTTC.

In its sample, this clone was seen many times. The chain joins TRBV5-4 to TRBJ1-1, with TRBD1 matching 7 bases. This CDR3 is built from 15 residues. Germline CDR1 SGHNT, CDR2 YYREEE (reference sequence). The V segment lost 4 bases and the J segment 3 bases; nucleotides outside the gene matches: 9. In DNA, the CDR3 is TGTGCCAGCAGCACCAAACAGGGGTCCCACACTGAAGCTTTCTTT. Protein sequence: CASSTKQGSHTEAFF.

The CDR3 loop reads CASSLPQQLRDEKLFF. In nucleotides, the CDR3 is TGTGCCAGCAGCTTACCCCAACAGTTACGGGATGAAAAACTGTTTTTT. The V gene is TRBV7-3, the J gene TRBJ1-4; D unclear. The CDR3 contains 16 residues. CDR1 SGHTA and CDR2 FQGTGA come from the germline V gene. Trimming shortened V by 2 bases and J by 6 bases, and 16 bases separated the two germline ends.

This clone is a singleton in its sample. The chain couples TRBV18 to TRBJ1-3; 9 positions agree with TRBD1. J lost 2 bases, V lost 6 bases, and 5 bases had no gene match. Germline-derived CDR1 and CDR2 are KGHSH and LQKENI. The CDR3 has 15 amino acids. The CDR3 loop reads CASSGQGIPGNTIYF. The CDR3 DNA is TGTGCCAGCTCTGGACAGGGGATACCTGGAAACACCATATATTTT.

CDR3 nucleotide sequence: TGTGCCAGCAGCCGTCGGGGCGGGGGTGATACGCAGTATTTT. Translating gives CASSRRGGGDTQYF. The chain recombines TRBV11-1 with TRBJ2-3; 7 bases agree with TRBD2. Germline CDR1 SGHAT, CDR2 FQDESV (reference sequence). The V and J ends lost 5 bases and 6 bases, in that order; junction bases with no gene match: 8. The CDR3 has 14 amino acids.

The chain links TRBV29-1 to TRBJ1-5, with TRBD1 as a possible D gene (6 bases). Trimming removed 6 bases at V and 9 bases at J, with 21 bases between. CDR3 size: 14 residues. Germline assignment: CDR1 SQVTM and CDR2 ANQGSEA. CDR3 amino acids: CSVPFPGHRPPQHF. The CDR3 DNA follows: TGCAGCGTCCCGTTTCCGGGACACCGACCGCCCCAGCATTTT.

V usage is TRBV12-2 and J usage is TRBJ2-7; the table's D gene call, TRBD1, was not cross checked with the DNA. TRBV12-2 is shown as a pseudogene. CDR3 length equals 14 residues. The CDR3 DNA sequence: TGTGCAAGTCGCTTAGCGGGACAGGGTTACGAGCAGTACTTC. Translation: CASRLAGQGYEQYF.

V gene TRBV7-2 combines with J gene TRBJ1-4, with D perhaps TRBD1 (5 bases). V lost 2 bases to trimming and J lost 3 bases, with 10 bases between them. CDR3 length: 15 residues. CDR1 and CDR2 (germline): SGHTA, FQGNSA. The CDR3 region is CASSLNGGSNEKLFF. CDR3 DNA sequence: TGTGCCAGCAGCTTAAACGGGGGGTCTAATGAAAAACTGTTTTTT.

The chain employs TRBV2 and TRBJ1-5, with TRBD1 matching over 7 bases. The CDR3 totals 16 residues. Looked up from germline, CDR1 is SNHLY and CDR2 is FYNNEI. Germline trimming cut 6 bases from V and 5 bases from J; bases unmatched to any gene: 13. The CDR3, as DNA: TGTGCCAGCAGCGGAACCCCCCGGGACAGTGATCAGCCCCAGCATTTT. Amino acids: CASSGTPRDSDQPQHF.

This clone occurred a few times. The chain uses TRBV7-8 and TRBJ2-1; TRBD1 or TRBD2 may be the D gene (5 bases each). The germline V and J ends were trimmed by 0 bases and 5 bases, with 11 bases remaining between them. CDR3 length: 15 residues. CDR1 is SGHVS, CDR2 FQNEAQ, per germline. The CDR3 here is CASSLARGPNNEQFF. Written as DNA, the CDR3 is TGTGCCAGCAGCTTAGCCCGGGGCCCAAACAATGAGCAGTTCTTC.

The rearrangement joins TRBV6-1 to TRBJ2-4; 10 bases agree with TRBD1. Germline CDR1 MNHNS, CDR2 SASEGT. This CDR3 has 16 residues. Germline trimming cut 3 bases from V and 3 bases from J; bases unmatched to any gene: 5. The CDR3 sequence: CASSDRQGARKNIQYF. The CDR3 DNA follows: TGTGCCAGCAGTGACAGACAGGGGGCACGCAAAAACATTCAGTACTTC.

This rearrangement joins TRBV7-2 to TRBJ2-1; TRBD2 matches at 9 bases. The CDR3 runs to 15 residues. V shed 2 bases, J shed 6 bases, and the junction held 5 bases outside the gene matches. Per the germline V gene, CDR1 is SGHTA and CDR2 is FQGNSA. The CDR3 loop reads CASSLTSGGFNEQFF. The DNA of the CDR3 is TGTGCCAGCAGCTTAACCAGCGGGGGGTTCAATGAGCAGTTCTTC. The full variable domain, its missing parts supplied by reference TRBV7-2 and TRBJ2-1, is GAGVSQSPSNKVTEKGKDVELRCDPISGHTALYWYRQSLGQGLEFLIYFQGNSAPDKSGLPSDRFSAERTGGSVSTLTIQRTQQEDSAVYLCASSLTSGGFNEQFFGPGTRLTVL.

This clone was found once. CDR3 DNA: TGTGCCTCGGGACAGGCGTCTGGAAACACCATATATTTT. Its translation is CASGQASGNTIYF. This rearrangement joins TRBV2 to TRBJ1-3, with 8 positions matching TRBD1. The germline V gene encodes CDR1 SNHLY and CDR2 FYNNEI. J gave up 1 base and V 11 bases, and 4 bases lay outside the gene matches. CDR3 length: 13 amino acids.

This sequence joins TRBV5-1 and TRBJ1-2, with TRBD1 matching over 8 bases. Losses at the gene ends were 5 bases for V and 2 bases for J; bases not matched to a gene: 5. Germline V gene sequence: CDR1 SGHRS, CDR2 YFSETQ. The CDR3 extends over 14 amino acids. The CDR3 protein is CASSVTGANYGYTF. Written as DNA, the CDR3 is TGCGCCAGCAGTGTGACAGGGGCAAACTATGGCTACACCTTC. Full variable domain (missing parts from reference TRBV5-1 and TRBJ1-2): KAGVTQTPRYLIKTRGQQVTLSCSPISGHRSVSWYQQTPGQGLQFLFEYFSETQRNKGNFPGRFSGRQFSNSRSEMNVSTLELGDSALYLCASSVTGANYGYTFGSGTRLTVV.

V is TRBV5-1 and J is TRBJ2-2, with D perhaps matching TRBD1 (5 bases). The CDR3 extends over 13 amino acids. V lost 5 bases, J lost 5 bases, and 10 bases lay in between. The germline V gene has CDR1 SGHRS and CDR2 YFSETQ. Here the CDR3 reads CASSPTGTGELFF. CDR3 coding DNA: TGCGCCAGCAGTCCCACAGGAACCGGGGAGCTGTTTTTT.

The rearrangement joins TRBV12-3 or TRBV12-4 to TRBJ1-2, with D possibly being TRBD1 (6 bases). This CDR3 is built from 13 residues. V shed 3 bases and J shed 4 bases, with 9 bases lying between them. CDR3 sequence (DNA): TGTGCCAGCAGTTTTAAGACAGGCTATGGCTACACCTTC. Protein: CASSFKTGYGYTF.

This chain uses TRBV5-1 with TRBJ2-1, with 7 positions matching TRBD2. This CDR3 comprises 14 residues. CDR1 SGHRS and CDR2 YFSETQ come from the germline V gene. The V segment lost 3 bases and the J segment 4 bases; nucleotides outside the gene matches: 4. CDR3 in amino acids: CASSSVGGYNEQFF. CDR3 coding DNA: TGCGCCAGCAGCTCCGTGGGGGGGTACAATGAGCAGTTCTTC.

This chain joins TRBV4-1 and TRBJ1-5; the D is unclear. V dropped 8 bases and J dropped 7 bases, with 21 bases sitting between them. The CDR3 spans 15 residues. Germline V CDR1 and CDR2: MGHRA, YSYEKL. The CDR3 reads CASSPREEVAQPQHF. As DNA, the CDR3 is TGCGCCAGCTCCCCCCGGGAAGAAGTTGCGCAGCCCCAGCATTTT.

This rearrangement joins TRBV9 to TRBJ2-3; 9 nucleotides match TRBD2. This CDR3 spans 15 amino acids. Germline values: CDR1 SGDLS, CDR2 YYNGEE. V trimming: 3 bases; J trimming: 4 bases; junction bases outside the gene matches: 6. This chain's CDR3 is CASSEGGGVADTQYF. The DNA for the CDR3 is TGTGCCAGCAGCGAGGGCGGGGGGGTCGCAGATACGCAGTATTTT.

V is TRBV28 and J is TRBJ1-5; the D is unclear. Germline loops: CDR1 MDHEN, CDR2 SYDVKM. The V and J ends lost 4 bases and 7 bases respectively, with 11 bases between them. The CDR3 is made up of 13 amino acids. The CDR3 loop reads CASSSFIEQPQHF. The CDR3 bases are TGTGCCAGCAGTTCTTTTATTGAACAGCCCCAGCATTTT. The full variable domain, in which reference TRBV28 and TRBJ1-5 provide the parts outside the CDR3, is DVKVTQSSRYLVKRTGEKVFLECVQDMDHENMFWYRQDPGLGLRLIYFSYDVKMKEKGDIPEGYSVSREKKERFSLILESASTNQTSMYLCASSSFIEQPQHFGDGTRLSIL.

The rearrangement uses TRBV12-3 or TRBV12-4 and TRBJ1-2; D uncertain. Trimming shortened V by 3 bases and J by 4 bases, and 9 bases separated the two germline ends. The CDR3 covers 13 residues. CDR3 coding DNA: TGTGCCAGCAGTTTGTCGAGGTCCTATGGCTACACCTTC. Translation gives CASSLSRSYGYTF.